The source of this TCR beta chain is a study of somatic mutations in cytotoxic T cells in rheumatoid arthritis. Germline V gene sequence: CDR1 MNHNY, CDR2 SVGAGI (reference sequence). V was shortened by 5 bases and J by 4 bases, with 12 bases between the two germline ends. The CDR3 totals 14 residues. This table comes from immunoSEQ multiplex PCR, and its TCRdb copy is limited to in-frame clones, with some not included. The table has some 1,500 clones, 80% to 90% seen once. The TCR sequence derives from a woman between 65 and 79 years old with rheumatoid arthritis. The genes are TRBV6-6 and TRBJ2-1, with D maybe TRBD2 (6 bases). Source material: CD8+ T cells sorted from blood. The CDR3 nucleotides are TGTGCCAGCAGTGGGCCGGGAGAGTACAATGAGCAGTTCTTC. As protein: CASSGPGEYNEQFF.